The clone carrying this T cell receptor beta chain came up once. The sample belongs to a study of blood T cell repertoires in COVID-19. Overall study context: In each case, the material was cDNA or gDNA derived from T cells, B-cell-depleted T cells, or PBMCs.

Under the authors' procedure: Using reference gene primer amplification, nucleated cell counts were estimated. TCRdb's copy holds only in-frame clones and misses some; the assay was immunoSEQ multiplex PCR. Clonal size and the V and J genes are those of that table, whereas D and trimming came from the DNA. The top ten clones hold roughly 4.3% of a sample with approximately 150,000 clones, roughly 77% of them seen once. The CDR3 runs 13 residues. Trimming took 10 bases from V and 6 from J; bases not matched to a gene: 10. From germline, CDR1 is LNHDA and CDR2 SQIVND (reference sequence). Sequences were obtained from peripheral blood. The receptor was derived from a man aged 55 to 70 with acute or convalescent COVID-19. The V call is TRBV19, the J call TRBJ2-7, with 9 nucleotides matching TRBD1. The CDR3 bases are TGTGCCACCGGAGGGACAGGGCCCCTCGAGCAGTACTTC. This gives the protein CATGGTGPLEQYF.